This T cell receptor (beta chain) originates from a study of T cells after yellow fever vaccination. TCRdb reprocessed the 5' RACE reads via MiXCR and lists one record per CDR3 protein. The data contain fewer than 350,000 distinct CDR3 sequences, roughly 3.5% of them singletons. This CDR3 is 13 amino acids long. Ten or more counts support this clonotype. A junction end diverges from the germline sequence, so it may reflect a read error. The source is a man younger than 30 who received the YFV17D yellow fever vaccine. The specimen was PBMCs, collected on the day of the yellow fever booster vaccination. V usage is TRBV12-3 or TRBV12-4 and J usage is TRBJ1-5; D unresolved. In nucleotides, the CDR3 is TGTGCCAGCAGCCTTGGACCCAATCGGCCCCAGCATTTT. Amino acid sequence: CASSLGPNRPQHF.